These 2 T cell receptor beta chains came from one sample sequenced in a study of cytomegalovirus exposure and HLA in healthy donors. PCR employed 60 Vbeta and 13 Jbeta primers. Assay: immunoSEQ multiplex PCR; the TCRdb copy retains only in-frame clones and omits some. The data contain roughly 170,000 clones, approximately 81% of them seen just once; the ten biggest clones take up roughly 0.69%. The sample consisted of PBMCs. The receptors originated from a woman aged 18-30 years in good health and CMV-seronegative.

The V call is TRBV2, the J call TRBJ2-3; D possibly corresponds to TRBD2 (6 bases). The CDR3 runs 14 residues. Germline-derived CDR1 and CDR2 are SNHLY and FYNNEI. Deletions cut 6 bases from V and 11 bases from J, with 21 bases between. In nucleotides, the CDR3 is TGTGCCAGCAGGGGTTTAGGAGGGGTTAATGGGCAGTATTTT. Translating it yields CASRGLGGVNGQYF.

The CDR3 sequence is CASSLAPQGTYGYTF. CDR3 nucleotide sequence: TGCGCCAGCAGCTTAGCCCCCCAGGGGACCTATGGCTACACCTTC. The chain carries TRBV5-1 and TRBJ1-2, with a possible D match to TRBD1 (6 bases). V was clipped by 2 bases and J by 4 bases, with 15 bases between them. This CDR3 spans 15 amino acids. The germline CDR1 and CDR2 sequences are SGHRS and YFSETQ.